The sequence of this T cell receptor beta chain was determined in a study of blood T cell repertoires in COVID-19. Study in general: COVID-19 samples, acute and convalescent, were from the United States, Italy and Spain. PBMCs, B-cell-depleted T cells, or T cells were the source of the cDNA or gDNA that made up the material.

The CDR3 extends over 17 amino acids. Trimming removed 5 bases from V and 3 bases from J, with 22 bases in between. Germline V CDR1 and CDR2: SGHTA, FQGTGA. Authors' processing steps: Counts of nucleated cells, estimated from reference gene primer amplification, were obtained. The method was immunoSEQ multiplex PCR; TCRdb's version includes in-frame clones alone and lacks a portion of them. V, J and clone size reflect that table, while D and trimming were determined from the DNA. The profile shows around 20,000 clones, roughly 87% of them singletons. The clonotype comes from a human donor in a cohort sampled during active COVID-19. The donor label of this sample is uncertain. Sequencing input: peripheral blood. The V and J genes are TRBV7-3 and TRBJ2-5, with a weak D call TRBD2 (6 bases). The DNA for the CDR3 is TGTGCCAGCAGCGGCTCTCCCCAGGAGGGCCGGAAAGAGACCCAGTACTTC. As protein: CASSGSPQEGRKETQYF.